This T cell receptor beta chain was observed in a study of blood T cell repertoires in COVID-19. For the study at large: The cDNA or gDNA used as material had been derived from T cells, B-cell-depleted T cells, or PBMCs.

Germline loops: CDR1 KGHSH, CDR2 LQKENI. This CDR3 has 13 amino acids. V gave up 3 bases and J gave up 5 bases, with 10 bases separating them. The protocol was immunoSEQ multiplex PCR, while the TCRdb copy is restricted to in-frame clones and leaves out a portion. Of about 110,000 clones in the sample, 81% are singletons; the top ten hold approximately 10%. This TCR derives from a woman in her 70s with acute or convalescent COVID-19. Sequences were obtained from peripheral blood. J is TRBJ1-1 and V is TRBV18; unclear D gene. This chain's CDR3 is CASSPGFGTEAFF. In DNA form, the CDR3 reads TGTGCCAGCTCACCGGGCTTTGGGACTGAAGCTTTCTTT.